Presented here are 20 T cell receptor beta chains from one specimen sequenced in a study of early T cells in non-severe SARS-CoV-2 infection. MiXCR, run by TCRdb on the 5' RACE reads, gives a single entry per CDR3 protein. The data hold 55,000 to 70,000 distinct CDR3 sequences, with approximately 5.6% observed a single time. Sequenced input: whole blood. The source of these receptors is an adult who was a healthcare worker with PCR-confirmed SARS-CoV-2 infection or an uninfected control (not recorded which).

This clonotype has ten or more counts. This sequence joins TRBV5-4 and TRBJ2-2; 10 bases agree with TRBD1. The CDR3 is 14 amino acids. V shed 4 bases, J shed 4 bases, and the junction held 1 base outside the gene matches. Germline CDR1 reads SGHNT; CDR2 reads YYREEE (reference sequence). DNA for the CDR3: TGTGCCAGCAGCCGGGACAGGGGCACCGGGGAGCTGTTTTTT. Translating it yields CASSRDRGTGELFF.

This clonotype appeared many times. The chain uses TRBV11-1 and TRBJ2-1; D unresolved. V lost 1 base, J lost 9 bases, and 4 bases lay in between. Germline CDR1 is SGHAT and CDR2 is FQDESV (reference sequence). The CDR3 covers 11 residues. CDR3 sequence: CASSLDGEQFF. CDR3 nucleotides: TGTGCCAGCAGCTTAGACGGTGAGCAGTTCTTC.

At least ten counts were recorded for this clonotype. This chain uses TRBV20-1 with TRBJ1-1, with D maybe TRBD1 (5 bases). V gave up 5 bases and J gave up 13 bases, with 14 bases separating them. The CDR3 extends over 10 amino acids. CDR1 and CDR2 (germline): DFQATT, SNEGSKA (reference sequence). The CDR3 nucleotides read TGCAGTGCTCTCCGAGGGGAGGTTTTCTTT. This encodes CSALRGEVFF.

Within the sample, this clonotype is medium-sized. The chain joins TRBV6-2 or TRBV6-3 to TRBJ2-1; D ambiguous. Germline V CDR1 and CDR2: MNHEY, SVGEGT. V shed 0 bases and J shed 6 bases, with 6 bases lying between them. CDR3 length equals 13 residues. The CDR3: CASSYSLGNEQFF. The CDR3 coding sequence is TGTGCCAGCAGTTACTCATTGGGCAATGAGCAGTTCTTC.

This chain uses TRBV6-1 with TRBJ2-7; no clear D gene. The CDR3 totals 14 residues. V was shortened by 3 bases and J by 3 bases, with 12 bases between the two germline ends. Germline CDR1 and CDR2: MNHNS and SASEGT. CDR3 nucleotide sequence: TGTGCCAGCAGTGACCTCGGAGAAAACTACGAGCAGTACTTC. Translation gives CASSDLGENYEQYF.

In its sample, this clonotype was seen many times. The chain carries TRBV20-1 and TRBJ2-3; D assignment may be TRBD1 or TRBD2 (5 bases each). Germline CDR1 DFQATT, CDR2 SNEGSKA (reference sequence). Trimming cost V 3 bases and J 3 bases, with 7 bases left between them. CDR3 size: 12 residues. This CDR3 is CSASGATDTQYF. The CDR3 nucleotides are TGCAGTGCTAGCGGGGCTACAGATACGCAGTATTTT.

This clonotype was detected ten times or more. J is TRBJ1-2 and V is TRBV7-2; D is uncertain. V shed 4 bases and J shed 8 bases, with 14 bases lying between them. Germline CDR1 reads SGHTA; CDR2 reads FQGNSA. The CDR3 is 13 amino acids. CDR3 sequence (DNA): TGTGCCAGCAGCTCCCTCCTGATAATCGGCTACACCTTC. Translation: CASSSLLIIGYTF.

This clonotype was observed at least ten times. This chain connects TRBV6-1 to TRBJ1-6; possibly TRBD1 for D (6 bases). V shed 2 bases and J shed 7 bases, with 18 bases lying between them. This CDR3 has 17 residues. Germline assignment: CDR1 MNHNS and CDR2 SASEGT. CDR3 sequence reads: CASSEFYGGGGNSPLHF. The CDR3 nucleotides are TGTGCCAGCAGTGAATTTTATGGAGGGGGAGGGAATTCACCCCTCCACTTT.

This clonotype has more than one count but fewer than ten. This chain connects TRBV7-9 to TRBJ2-4; D uncertain. The V gene's germline CDR1 is SEHNR and CDR2 FQNEAQ (reference sequence). V lost 3 bases and J 1 base, leaving 7 bases between the germline ends. The CDR3 extends over 14 amino acids. CDR3 nucleotide sequence: TGTGCCAGCAGCTTCGCGAATGCCAAAAACATTCAGTACTTC. It is translated as CASSFANAKNIQYF.

The CDR3 reads CSVRETRGYNEQFF. Written as DNA, the CDR3 is TGCAGTGTCAGAGAGACTAGGGGGTACAATGAGCAGTTCTTC. The rearrangement uses TRBV20-1 and TRBJ2-1; perhaps D is TRBD1 or TRBD2 (6 bases each). In germline, CDR1 is DFQATT, CDR2 SNEGSKA (reference sequence). Trimming shortened V by 7 bases and J by 4 bases, and 17 bases separated the two germline ends. This CDR3 region has 14 residues.

This clonotype has a count of ten or more. This rearrangement joins TRBV27 to TRBJ2-7; 9 nucleotides align to TRBD1. Germline V gene data show CDR1 as MNHEY and CDR2 as SMNVEV (reference sequence). The V gene end was trimmed by 6 bases and the J gene end by 2 bases; junction bases not matched to a gene: 8. The CDR3 runs to 15 residues. CDR3 in DNA: TGTGCCAGCAGGCTGAGTACAGGGGGCACCTACGAGCAGTACTTC. The encoded protein is CASRLSTGGTYEQYF.

The table lists this clonotype with many counts. The V call is TRBV20-1, the J call TRBJ2-7; no firm D call. The CDR3 sequence is 11 residues long. Germline-derived CDR1 and CDR2 are DFQATT and SNEGSKA (reference sequence). V was pared by 2 bases and J by 2 bases, with 4 bases between. CDR3 in amino acids: CSARHTYEQYF. The CDR3 DNA is TGCAGTGCTAGACATACCTACGAGCAGTACTTC.

In its sample, this clonotype was seen many times. The chain couples TRBV14 to TRBJ2-3, with 8 bases lining up with TRBD2. The CDR3 runs to 17 residues. Germline V CDR1 and CDR2: SGHDN, FVKESK. Trimming removed 1 base from V and 2 bases from J; junction bases left unmatched: 8. As DNA, the CDR3 is TGTGCCAGCAGCCAAGCTTCGCGGGGGGCCTACACAGATACGCAGTATTTT. It encodes CASSQASRGAYTDTQYF.

The chain is built from TRBV12-3 or TRBV12-4 and TRBJ1-1; D is perhaps TRBD1 (5 bases). This CDR3 contains 14 residues. V gave up 7 bases and J gave up 4 bases, with 16 bases separating them. The CDR3 region has the DNA TGTGCCAGCAAGGTGGGGCCCAAGACCACTGAAGCTTTCTTT. Translating it yields CASKVGPKTTEAFF.

This clonotype was seen repeatedly, ten times or more. The chain has TRBV30 and TRBJ2-3, with D maybe TRBD2 (6 bases). V lost 0 bases and J 0 bases, leaving 19 bases between the germline ends. The CDR3 length is 18 residues. Per germline, CDR1 GTSNPN and CDR2 SVGIG (reference sequence). This chain's CDR3 is CAWSVQVGERASTDTQYF. The CDR3 DNA reads TGTGCCTGGAGTGTACAGGTGGGGGAGCGGGCAAGCACAGATACGCAGTATTTT.

The chain has TRBV18 and TRBJ1-2; D not certain. CDR1 and CDR2 from the germline V gene are KGHSH and LQKENI. V lost 1 base and J lost 6, with 12 bases in between. This CDR3 spans 14 amino acids. The CDR3 reads CASSPRRGGNGYTF. CDR3 bases: TGTGCCAGCTCACCACGGCGGGGAGGAAATGGCTACACCTTC.

This clonotype was seen many times. The CDR3 here is CASSPPPSGSEQFF. The CDR3 DNA follows: TGTGCCAGCAGTCCACCACCCTCAGGGAGTGAGCAGTTCTTC. The chain has TRBV6-6 and TRBJ2-1; the D gene could be TRBD1 or TRBD2 (5 bases each). Germline V lookup: CDR1 MNHNY, CDR2 SVGAGI (reference sequence). Trimming pared 5 bases from V and 9 bases from J, leaving 17 bases between. The CDR3 runs to 14 residues.

This clonotype was counted at least ten times. This chain uses TRBV5-1 with TRBJ2-4; either TRBD1 or TRBD2 may supply D (6 bases each). The germline gives CDR1 SGHRS, CDR2 YFSETQ. The CDR3 runs to 18 residues. The germline V and J ends were trimmed by 2 bases and 0 bases, with 18 bases remaining between them. The CDR3 DNA reads TGCGCCAGCAGCTTCGCTCCCTCCTCGGGGGCAGCCAAAAACATTCAGTACTTC. It is translated as CASSFAPSSGAAKNIQYF.

This clonotype showed up many times. The chain joins TRBV12-3 or TRBV12-4 to TRBJ2-7; 11 bases line up with TRBD2. Germline trimming cut 9 bases from V and 3 bases from J; bases unmatched to any gene: 4. The CDR3 runs to 13 residues. CDR3 sequence reads: CASCLAGGYEQYF. The CDR3 DNA reads as TGTGCCAGTTGCCTAGCGGGAGGCTACGAGCAGTACTTC.

V usage is TRBV7-2 and J usage is TRBJ2-1; 10 positions agree with TRBD2. Per the germline V gene, CDR1 is SGHTA and CDR2 is FQGNSA. The length of the CDR3 is 16 residues. Trimming at V came to 1 base and at J to 8 bases, leaving 8 bases not matched to a gene. DNA for the CDR3: TGTGCCAGCAGCTTAGATAGGGCTAGCGGGAGCCATGAGCAGTTCTTC. Translation gives CASSLDRASGSHEQFF.